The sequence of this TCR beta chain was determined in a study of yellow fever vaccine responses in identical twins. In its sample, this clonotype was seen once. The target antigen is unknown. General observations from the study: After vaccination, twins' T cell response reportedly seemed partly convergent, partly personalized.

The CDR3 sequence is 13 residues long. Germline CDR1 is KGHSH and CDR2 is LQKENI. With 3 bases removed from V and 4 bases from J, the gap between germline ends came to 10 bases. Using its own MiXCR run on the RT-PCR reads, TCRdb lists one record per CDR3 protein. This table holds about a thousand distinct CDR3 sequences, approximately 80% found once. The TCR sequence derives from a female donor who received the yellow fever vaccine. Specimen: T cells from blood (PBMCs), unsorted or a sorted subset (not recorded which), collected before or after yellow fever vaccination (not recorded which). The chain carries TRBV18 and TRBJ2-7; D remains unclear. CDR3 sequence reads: CASSPLWGYEQYF. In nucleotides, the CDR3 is TGTGCCAGCTCACCCTTATGGGGTTACGAGCAGTACTTC.